The text below deals with one TCR beta chain. The data derive from a study of blood T cell repertoires in COVID-19. Measured with immunoSEQ multiplex PCR; TCRdb has only the in-frame clones, and not every one. The repertoire holds some 100,000 clones, 85% seen once, with approximately 1.8% in the top ten. This receptor was taken from a woman aged 70-85 years with active or convalescent COVID-19. What was sequenced was peripheral blood.

This chain's CDR3 is CASSQALAGVDTQYF. The CDR3, as DNA: TGCGCCAGCAGCCAAGCACTAGCGGGAGTTGATACGCAGTATTTT. This chain uses TRBV4-3 with TRBJ2-3; 11 positions match TRBD2. V lost 1 base to trimming and J lost 6 bases; unmatched junction nucleotides: 3. Germline V gene sequence: CDR1 LGHNA, CDR2 YSLEER. The CDR3 extends over 15 amino acids.